This TCR beta chain was recovered during a study of blood T cell repertoires in COVID-19. The CDR3 consists of 12 residues. Sequencing used immunoSEQ multiplex PCR; TCRdb keeps in-frame clones, though not all of them. Of under 250,000 clones listed, 92% are singletons. J is TRBJ1-6 and V is TRBV21-1. TRBV21-1 is given as a pseudogene. This receptor was identified in a man aged 55 to 69 with COVID-19, enrolled during active disease. The sequencing sample was made of peripheral blood. The DNA of the CDR3 is TGTGCCAGCAGCACTGCGCGATCACCCCTCCACTTT. It is translated as CASSTARSPLHF.